One T cell receptor beta chain is described in this entry. It has no known antigen specificity. No qualities accompany the bases; no much larger clone lies one base away. The sample carries other DNA sequences with the same CDR3. Using the deep immunoSEQ assay, multiplex PCR amplified TCR CDR3 regions from genomic DNA. Genomic DNA extracted from each cell subset was distributed evenly over all wells of several immunoSEQ 96-well plates, and each plate served as one replicate. Each replicate PCR for sorted subsets received roughly 200 ng genomic DNA, equal to 30,000 or so T cell genomes. The purified libraries were quantified using a Qubit 3.0 fluorometer, sized with a Bioanalyzer 2100, and then quantified again using the KAPA Library Quantification kit. Every immunoSEQ 96-well plate was sequenced on a dedicated single-read 150-cycle Illumina NextSeq 550 flow cell. The paper's data handling went like this. Because only junctional sequences without quality scores were contained in the immunoSEQ output, filtering matching that applied to full-length reads could not be performed. To assign V/J genes and CDR3, sequences were annotated using PyIR, a Python wrapper for IgBLAST v1.9, with IMGT germline references. Reads were filtered out if the reads had weak V/J assignments (E-value above 1e-6), no CDR3, stop codons, out-of-frame junctions, or ambiguous translated residues. V3J clonotypes were defined as sequences sharing the same inferred V gene, J gene, and CDR3 amino acid sequence. The percentage overlap between two repertoires was calculated by dividing the number of shared unique clonotypes by the size of the smaller repertoire. Three approaches were used to assess repertoire richness: RTK rarefaction, the Chao1 estimator, and Recon v2.1 estimates of unobserved clonotypes. OLGA was used to compute generation probabilities for all TCRbeta clonotypes that the gDNA method yielded from a handful of donors. The source is immuneACCESS, and TCRdb retained only in-frame sequences with V and J called. Part of the clones is not carried over; for the studies checked, unresolved V genes explain less than half of this, and the remainder is unexplained. V, J and clone size were drawn from that table, and D and trimming were deduced from the DNA. The sample includes some 2.3 million clones, with 85% to 95% observed a single time. The ten largest make up about 0.37% of the sample.

This sample is drawn from a study of shared clonotypes between healthy human individuals (dated by TCRdb to the early 2020s). About the full investigation: The cohort comprised two women and three men aged 18 to 49 years. For each donor, three plates each were used for CD4 naive and CD4 memory, two plates were used for CD8 naive, and one plate was used for CD8 memory. Leukapheresis yielded between about 0.8 and 9.5 billion PBMCs per donor. To increase sequencing depth and limit assay-specific biases, TCR repertoire library preparation and sequencing were carried out by different laboratories using diverse techniques. Blood TCR repertoires of about 5 healthy adults were deeply sequenced to estimate repertoire size and the extent of clonotype sharing between individuals. The investigation overall reported the following: Larger estimated clonotype richness was generally found for naive subsets than for memory subsets. Sampling was restricted to blood, and TCR repertoires in tissues likely differ from the TCR repertoires found in blood. Rarefaction of sorted-subset datasets indicated incomplete sequencing despite the large sequencing depth. Based on pairwise subsampling, the degree of clonotype sharing among donors was expected to be affected by sequencing depth. Across four donors, around 5.4% of naive CD4, approximately 3.6% of naive CD8, under 2.5% of memory CD4, and about 0.44% of memory CD8 clonotypes were shared. Because the study included only a small number of donors, the genetic and exposure-history diversity represented was limited. Higher generation probabilities were observed for clonotypes shared by all four sorted-subset donors than for non-shared clonotypes.

From its cysteine to its phenylalanine, the CDR3 spans 13 amino acids. Only the CDR3 region is kept as DNA, spanning 39 bases read in frame from base 1. From a lookup of the germline V gene, CDR1 and CDR2 are MGHDK and SYGVNS. V loses 7 bases, J loses 2 bases, and the germline ends lie 6 bases apart. The donors were healthy, HIV-negative adults with no recently reported acute infections or vaccinations. Every donor was a Caucasian adult living in Nashville, Tennessee, USA. CD4+ T cells were enriched by magnetic negative selection; naive cells were then positively selected on CD45RA, and the negative fraction formed the memory subset. Blood was collected by leukapheresis, and PBMCs were isolated by Ficoll-Histopaque density gradient centrifugation and then cryopreserved in liquid nitrogen vapor phase. Analytical flow cytometry was used to check the purity and quantity of every magnetically sorted T cell population. Each sorted fraction had its genomic DNA isolated and then quantified by UV absorbance on a Nanodrop 2000c.

This receptor was identified in a man aged 18 to 30 in good health. Some clones in this sample may be carry-over from other donors' samples. The chain uses TRBV25-1 and TRBJ2-6, with TRBD1 tentatively as D gene (6 bases match). The specimen sequenced was naive CD4+ T cells from PBMCs. What this sample's cell subset or site label stands for: CD45RA+ positively selected. The DNA reads as follows: TGTGCCAGCACAGGGGCTGGGGCCAACGTCCTGACTTTC. It is translated as CASTGAGANVLTF.